Listed below are T cell receptor beta chains from one sample, sequenced in a study of blood T cell repertoires in COVID-19. Clones were sequenced by immunoSEQ multiplex PCR, and TCRdb holds only the in-frame ones, with some missing. The table records about 410,000 clones, 75% to 90% of them present only once. The source material was peripheral blood. The receptors originated from a woman in her thirties or forties with COVID-19, enrolled during active disease. Both conserved end residues are trimmed from each CDR3. The listing skips clone size in some rows; elsewhere it reads once, few, many or a size class.

.	TRBJ2-7	TRBV27	ASSFLASGGYEQY
.	TRBJ2-2	TRBV3-1/TRBV3-2	ASSQDWGGPVTGELF
.	TRBJ1-2	TRBV10-3	AISELEGSGDYGYT
.	TRBJ2-1	TRBV27	ASKASVDSSYNEQF
.	TRBJ2-1	TRBV24-1	ATSDFAGGAGKQQF
few	TRBJ1-4	TRBV5-1	ASRLKGDEKLF
.	TRBJ1-3	TRBV4-1	ASNFRIGSGSGNTIY
.	TRBJ1-5	TRBV28	ASSLGGGNQPQH
.	TRBJ1-3	TRBV9	ASSVGTGQANTIY
.	TRBJ1-1	TRBV7-8	ASSRDRDTEAF
.	TRBJ2-1	TRBV7-9	ATRAAGKRHEQF
.	TRBJ2-3	TRBV7-2	ASSLRAGPTDTQY
.	TRBJ2-1	TRBV11-3	ASSLGDISSYNEQF
.	TRBJ1-1	TRBV3-1/TRBV3-2	ASRGQGAGSEAF
.	TRBJ1-1	TRBV7-2	ASSLKGEGTEAF
.	TRBJ2-3	TRBV7-9	AGRHLDTDTQY
.	TRBJ1-2	TRBV6-5	ASSLSGGAYGYT
.	TRBJ2-7	TRBV9	ASSVGSTAWTVLGEQY
.	TRBJ1-6	TRBV6-5	ASSFTSSWGDSPLH